The next 14 T cell receptor beta chains were all read from a single sample in a study of blood T cell repertoires in COVID-19. TCRdb keeps only in-frame clones here, not all; method: immunoSEQ multiplex PCR. Of some 370,000 clones detected, 70% to 90% appear once; the ten largest clones hold 1% to 1.5%. The specimen was peripheral blood. All receptors derive from a man between 35 and 55 years old with acute or convalescent COVID-19.

This clone was seen a few times. The rearrangement uses TRBV2 and TRBJ2-2; no firm D call. This CDR3 region has 13 residues. Trimming shortened V by 7 bases and J by 1 base, and 7 bases separated the two germline ends. In germline, CDR1 is SNHLY, CDR2 FYNNEI. CDR3 sequence (DNA): TGTGCCAGCACTAGGCAGAACACCGGGGAGCTGTTTTTT. It encodes CASTRQNTGELFF.

The chain links TRBV3-1 (or the pseudogene TRBV3-2) to TRBJ2-4, with a weak D call TRBD1 (6 bases). Germline V CDR1 and CDR2: LGHDT, YNNKEL (reference sequence). This CDR3 has 15 amino acids. V gave up 0 bases and J gave up 7 bases, with 13 bases separating them. This CDR3 is CASSQDLPGANIQYF. CDR3 bases: TGTGCCAGCAGCCAAGATCTTCCAGGGGCGAACATTCAGTACTTC.

This clone was counted only a few times. The chain carries TRBV6-5 and TRBJ2-7; 8 nucleotides match TRBD1. Germline CDR1 MNHEY, CDR2 SVGAGI. The ends lost 6 bases at V and 2 bases at J; junction bases unmatched: 6. There are 14 residues in the CDR3. Written as DNA, the CDR3 is TGTGCCAGCAGACGGGACAGGACTGCCTACGAGCAGTACTTC. Translation gives CASRRDRTAYEQYF.

V and J are TRBV29-1 and TRBJ1-2; D perhaps matches TRBD1 (5 bases). This CDR3 contains 13 residues. Trimming shortened V by 5 bases and J by 1 base, and 11 bases separated the two germline ends. Germline loops: CDR1 SQVTM, CDR2 ANQGSEA. The DNA of the CDR3 is TGCAGCGTTCCGACAGCAGTTAACTATGGCTACACCTTC. Protein product: CSVPTAVNYGYTF.

The genes are TRBV6-1 and TRBJ1-2; D ambiguous. From germline, CDR1 is MNHNS and CDR2 SASEGT. CDR3 size: 14 residues. The V and J ends lost 3 bases and 4 bases respectively, with 12 bases between them. The CDR3 coding sequence is TGTGCCAGCAGTGAGGGTAGGAGCGTCTATGGCTACACCTTC. Translation: CASSEGRSVYGYTF.

The rearrangement links TRBV10-3 to TRBJ1-2; unclear D gene. The CDR3 length is 15 residues. Germline V lookup: CDR1 ENHRY, CDR2 SYGVKD. The germline V and J ends were trimmed by 4 bases and 2 bases, with 14 bases remaining between them. The CDR3 region is CAISARETRNYGYTF. The CDR3 DNA is TGTGCCATCAGTGCGAGGGAGACACGGAACTATGGCTACACCTTC.

The chain employs TRBV5-5 and TRBJ2-7; 11 nucleotides align to TRBD2. This CDR3 is 14 amino acids long. Trimming took 1 base from V and 3 from J; bases not matched to a gene: 0. Germline loops: CDR1 SGHKS, CDR2 YYEKEE (reference sequence). The CDR3 protein is CASSLTSGSYEQYF. CDR3 sequence (DNA): TGTGCCAGCAGCTTGACTAGCGGGAGCTACGAGCAGTACTTC.

This rearrangement joins TRBV2 to TRBJ2-1; D is possibly TRBD1 (5 bases). There are 13 residues in the CDR3. V was clipped by 6 bases and J by 8 bases, with 14 bases between them. CDR1 SNHLY and CDR2 FYNNEI come from the germline V gene. In DNA form, the CDR3 reads TGTGCCAGCAGCGTCGGTAGGGGTCATGAGCAGTTCTTC. Translated, it gives CASSVGRGHEQFF. Together with reference TRBV2 and TRBJ2-1, the CDR3 gives the full variable domain: EPEVTQTPSHQVTQMGQEVILRCVPISNHLYFYWYRQILGQKVEFLVSFYNNEISEKSEIFDDQFSVERPDGSNFTLKIRSTKLEDSAMYFCASSVGRGHEQFFGPGTRLTVL.

This clone was observed a handful of times. This rearrangement joins TRBV3-1 (or the pseudogene TRBV3-2) to TRBJ1-3; D is possibly TRBD1 (6 bases). The CDR3 loop spans 15 amino acids. Germline V lookup: CDR1 LGHDT, CDR2 YNNKEL (reference sequence). Trimming removed 0 bases from V and 1 base from J, with 7 bases in between. In DNA form, the CDR3 reads TGTGCCAGCAGCCAAGATAGGGGGTCTGGAAACACCATATATTTT. This encodes CASSQDRGSGNTIYF.

The chain recombines TRBV5-4 with TRBJ2-7; maybe TRBD1 (6 bases). CDR3 length: 13 residues. V was clipped by 2 bases and J by 4 bases, with 10 bases between them. Germline CDR1 is SGHNT and CDR2 is YYREEE (reference sequence). The chain's CDR3 is CASSLTRGYEQYF. CDR3 nucleotides: TGTGCCAGCAGCTTAACCAGGGGTTACGAGCAGTACTTC. The full variable domain, with the rest looked up from reference TRBV5-4 and TRBJ2-7, is ETGVTQSPTHLIKTRGQQVTLRCSSQSGHNTVSWYQQALGQGPQFIFQYYREEENGRGNFPPRFSGLQFPNYSSELNVNALELDDSALYLCASSLTRGYEQYFGPGTRLTVT.

This sequence joins TRBV28 and TRBJ2-7; perhaps TRBD1 as D (6 bases). Germline V gene data show CDR1 as MDHEN and CDR2 as SYDVKM. The CDR3 extends over 14 amino acids. Trimming took 9 bases from V and 0 from J, leaving 15 bases between them. For the CDR3, the DNA is TGTGCCAGTCATGGGGGCAGGACCTCCTACGAGCAGTACTTC. Its protein product is CASHGGRTSYEQYF.

This clone was detected once. The chain uses TRBV7-9 and TRBJ1-2; no definite D call. This CDR3 comprises 15 residues. From germline, CDR1 is SEHNR and CDR2 FQNEAQ (reference sequence). V lost 5 bases to trimming and J lost 3 bases, with 16 bases between them. CDR3 loop: CASSSITFEDYGYTF. As DNA, the CDR3 is TGTGCCAGCAGCAGCATTACCTTTGAAGACTATGGCTACACCTTC.

The genes are TRBV3-1 (or the pseudogene TRBV3-2) and TRBJ2-7; D remains unclear. The germline gives CDR1 LGHDT, CDR2 YNNKEL (reference sequence). Deletions cut 2 bases from V and 2 bases from J, with 13 bases between. The CDR3 totals 15 residues. The CDR3 region has the DNA TGTGCCAGCAGCCAAACGCGGCTGGCCGCCTACGAGCAGTACTTC. Its translation: CASSQTRLAAYEQYF.

This chain connects TRBV15 to TRBJ2-7; D not resolved. There are 13 residues in the CDR3. Trimming shortened V by 0 bases and J by 6 bases, and 9 bases separated the two germline ends. The V gene's germline CDR1 is LNHNV and CDR2 YYDKDF (reference sequence). CDR3 sequence (DNA): TGTGCCACCAGCAGAGAGCCAGTAACCGAGCAGTACTTC. Translation gives CATSREPVTEQYF. The full variable domain, with the rest looked up from reference TRBV15 and TRBJ2-7, is DAMVIQNPRYQVTQFGKPVTLSCSQTLNHNVMYWYQQKSSQAPKLLFHYYDKDFNNEADTPDNFQSRRPNTSFCFLDIRSPGLGDTAMYLCATSREPVTEQYFGPGTRLTVT.